Included here is one TCR beta chain sequence, with context. The sample belongs to a study of PD-L1 blockade in urothelial cancer. On the study more broadly: Median T cell yield per blood sample was over 130,000 cells.

Sequencing was performed with immunoSEQ multiplex PCR; in TCRdb, only in-frame clones are kept and a portion is missing. Of around 130,000 clones in the sample, less than 85% were seen once. Time point described: pretreatment peripheral blood. V lost 4 bases and J lost 7; bases outside the gene matches: 11. This CDR3 contains 16 residues. CDR1 and CDR2 (germline): SGHTA, FQGNSA. Specimen: PBMCs, collected around atezolizumab (anti-PD-L1) treatment. J is TRBJ2-4 and V is TRBV7-2; TRBD1 matches 9 bases. The clonotype originates from a man between 45 and 60 years old with urothelial cancer. The CDR3: CASSYIPGQGSNIQYF. CDR3 nucleotides: TGTGCCAGCAGCTATATCCCGGGACAGGGTAGCAACATTCAGTACTTC.